The next 21 T cell receptor beta chains were all read from a single sample in a study of regulatory T cells in long-lasting Graves disease. With iRepertoire HTBI primers and Arm-PCR of CDR3 regions, TCR beta libraries were built. Each CDR3 protein gets one entry after TCRdb re-called the multiplex PCR reads with MiXCR. Of 240,000 or so distinct CDR3 sequences in the sample, around 20% were seen once. The time point was: newly diagnosed GD, antithyroid drugs for less than 3 months. Isolated PBMC RNA provided the starting material for the TCR library. Specimen: peripheral blood mononuclear cells (PBMCs), collected at new diagnosis, from a patient treated with antithyroid drugs. The source is a female donor with Graves disease.

This clonotype appeared many times. The V call is TRBV7-2, the J call TRBJ2-1; 8 positions match TRBD2. The J call may be mistaken, given a closer DNA end match to TRBJ2-5. The CDR3 has 14 residues. CDR1 and CDR2 (germline): SGHTA, FQGNSA. The CDR3, as DNA: TGTGCCAGCAGCTTAGAAGCGGGGGAAAAGACCCAGTACTTC. Protein product: CASSLEAGEKTQYF.

V usage is TRBV19 and J usage is TRBJ2-4; 8 bases agree with TRBD1. Germline V gives CDR1 LNHDA, CDR2 SQIVND (reference sequence). After removal of 5 bases from V and 3 bases from J, the junction contained 6 bases not matched to a gene. The CDR3 loop spans 15 amino acids. CDR3 nucleotide sequence: TGTGCCAGTAGTCCAGACAGGGGAGACAAAAACATTCAGTACTTC. It yields the protein CASSPDRGDKNIQYF. Supplemented by reference TRBV19 and TRBJ2-4, the full variable domain reads DGGITQSPKYLFRKEGQNVTLSCEQNLNHDAMYWYRQDPGQGLRLIYYSQIVNDFQKGDIAEGYSVSREKKESFPLTVTSAQKNPTAFYLCASSPDRGDKNIQYFGAGTRLSVL.

This clonotype was recorded many times. This sequence joins TRBV6-5 and TRBJ2-7; 9 bases agree with TRBD2. Trimming at V came to 6 bases and at J to 6 bases, leaving 6 bases not matched to a gene. The CDR3 contains 13 residues. Germline CDR1 MNHEY, CDR2 SVGAGI. The CDR3 DNA follows: TGTGCCAGCAGGTTACTAGCGGGTTTCGAGCAGTACTTC. Its translation is CASRLLAGFEQYF.

This clonotype occurred many times. V and J are TRBV7-9 and TRBJ2-5, with 7 bases lining up with TRBD1. The CDR3 is made up of 14 amino acids. The V and J ends lost 5 bases and 2 bases, in that order; junction bases with no gene match: 5. Germline CDR1 reads SEHNR; CDR2 reads FQNEAQ (reference sequence). The CDR3 nucleotides are TGTGCCAGCAGCGGGGACAGCAGGCAAGAGACCCAGTACTTC. Translated: CASSGDSRQETQYF.

This clonotype has ten or more counts. V gene TRBV20-1 combines with J gene TRBJ2-1; tentatively, D is TRBD1 (6 bases). There are 12 residues in the CDR3. The germline CDR1 and CDR2 sequences are DFQATT and SNEGSKA (reference sequence). The CDR3 DNA sequence: TGCAGCACTCGAGGGGACAACAATGAGCAGTTCTTC. Translation: CSTRGDNNEQFF.

This clonotype was found many times. This rearrangement joins TRBV12-3 or TRBV12-4 to TRBJ2-2; D is uncertain. Trimming shortened V by 0 bases and J by 1 base, and 0 bases separated the two germline ends. The CDR3 spans 13 residues. CDR3 residues: CASSLANTGELFF. The DNA for the CDR3 is TGTGCCAGCAGTTTAGCGAACACCGGGGAGCTGTTTTTT.

The chain recombines TRBV12-3 or TRBV12-4 with TRBJ2-1, with 8 bases identical to TRBD1. Unmatched junction bases numbered 7, after V lost 5 bases and J lost 7 bases. The CDR3 is 14 amino acids. As DNA, the CDR3 is TGTGCCAGCAGTACCCGGACAGGGAATAATGAGCAGTTCTTC. It codes for CASSTRTGNNEQFF.

CDR3 sequence (DNA): TGTGCCAGCAGTCTAGCCGGGAGCAACGCAGATACGCAGTATTTT. It encodes CASSLAGSNADTQYF. V gene TRBV28 combines with J gene TRBJ2-3, with D possibly TRBD2 on 6 matching bases. The CDR3 contains 15 residues. Germline V gene data show CDR1 as MDHEN and CDR2 as SYDVKM. V shed 5 bases and J shed 4 bases, with 16 bases lying between them.

The genes are TRBV7-2 and TRBJ2-1, with unresolved D. Germline V gene lookup returns CDR1 SGHTA and CDR2 FQGNSA. The CDR3 runs 15 residues. Trimming took 7 bases from V and 0 from J, leaving 13 bases between them. This CDR3 is CASTQAGRSYNEQFF. As DNA, the CDR3 is TGTGCCAGCACCCAAGCAGGCCGCTCCTACAATGAGCAGTTCTTC.

A remark on this clonotype: This may be a read error: a much more frequent sequence differs by one nucleotide. J is TRBJ1-1 and V is TRBV29-1; tentatively, D is TRBD1 (6 bases). CDR1 and CDR2 (germline): SQVTM, ANQGSEA. The CDR3 length is 14 residues. V gave up 6 bases and J gave up 4 bases, with 18 bases separating them. CDR3 DNA: TGCAGCGTACTGACAGGATCGGGACGCACTGAAGCTTTCTTT. Amino acids: CSVLTGSGRTEAFF.

Worth noting for this clonotype: This may stem from a read error, because a much larger clone lies one nucleotide away. V is TRBV5-5 and J is TRBJ2-3, with 10 positions matching TRBD2. V shed 3 bases and J 7 bases; nucleotides not matched to a gene: 8. Germline CDR1 is SGHKS and CDR2 is YYEKEE (reference sequence). The CDR3 covers 15 residues. CDR3 protein: CASSSAPSGGYTQYF. CDR3 DNA sequence: TGTGCCAGCAGCTCGGCCCCTAGCGGGGGTTATACGCAGTATTTT.

This chain uses TRBV19 with TRBJ2-4; 9 positions match TRBD1. This CDR3 region has 18 residues. V was pared by 7 bases and J by 0 bases, with 13 bases of the junction left unmatched. CDR1 is LNHDA, CDR2 SQIVND, per germline (reference sequence). CDR3 nucleotide sequence: TGTGCCAGTACCGAGGGACCGGGACAGGGAAGAGCCAAAAACATTCAGTACTTC. Translated, it gives CASTEGPGQGRAKNIQYF.

The chain joins TRBV4-1 to TRBJ2-2; possibly TRBD1 for D (6 bases). The ends were cut back, 1 base at V and 6 bases at J, with 15 bases in the middle. The CDR3 has 16 residues. CDR1 is MGHRA and CDR2 is YSYEKL in the germline V gene. In DNA form, the CDR3 reads TGCGCCAGCAGCCAAGTTACCAGGGGCGTTCCCGGGGAGCTGTTTTTT. Amino acids: CASSQVTRGVPGELFF.

The V call is TRBV24-1, the J call TRBJ2-2; 7 bases agree with TRBD1. The CDR3 is 15 amino acids. After removal of 5 bases from V and 6 bases from J, the junction contained 8 bases not matched to a gene. The V gene's germline CDR1 is KGHDR and CDR2 SFDVKD. The chain's CDR3 is CATSVETGWAGELFF. DNA of the CDR3: TGTGCCACCAGTGTTGAGACAGGGTGGGCCGGGGAGCTGTTTTTT.

This clonotype was found many times. The chain couples TRBV7-8 to TRBJ2-3; a weak D match, TRBD1 (6 bases). The CDR3 is made up of 14 amino acids. Trimming stripped 7 bases from V and 0 bases from J, with 11 bases between. The germline V gene has CDR1 SGHVS and CDR2 FQNEAQ. The CDR3 loop is CASNQGFSTDTQYF. CDR3 DNA: TGTGCCAGCAATCAGGGGTTCAGCACAGATACGCAGTATTTT.

The chain recombines TRBV12-3 or TRBV12-4 with TRBJ2-3, with 11 bases lining up with TRBD2. The CDR3 loop spans 17 amino acids. J was trimmed by 8 bases and V by 5 bases; bases with no gene match: 15. The CDR3 sequence: CASSGLAGTGSRGTQYF. The CDR3 DNA reads as TGTGCCAGCAGTGGACTAGCGGGCACCGGGAGCCGGGGTACGCAGTATTTT.

The table lists this clonotype with many counts. This sequence joins TRBV12-3 or TRBV12-4 and TRBJ2-2, with D perhaps matching TRBD1 (6 bases). The CDR3 length is 16 residues. V was trimmed by 5 bases and J by 2 bases, leaving 15 bases between them. This CDR3 reads CASSPSGAANTGELFF. The CDR3 coding sequence is TGTGCCAGCAGTCCCTCAGGGGCCGCTAACACCGGGGAGCTGTTTTTT.

This clonotype occurred many times. V and J are TRBV11-2 and TRBJ2-2, with TRBD1 matching over 8 bases. The CDR3 sequence is 15 residues long. CDR1 is SGHAT, CDR2 FQNNGV, per germline. V shed 5 bases, J shed 6 bases, and the junction held 8 bases outside the gene matches. The CDR3 bases are TGTGCCAGCAGCACCGGACAGGGAAGGGCCGGGGAGCTGTTTTTT. Translated, it gives CASSTGQGRAGELFF.

This clonotype was counted at least ten times. The gene calls are TRBV5-1 and TRBJ2-7, with 10 bases aligning to TRBD2. The CDR3 sequence is 16 residues long. V lost 4 bases, J lost 6 bases, and 13 bases stayed unmatched. Germline V CDR1 and CDR2: SGHRS, YFSETQ. The CDR3: CASSLTLAGASIEQYF. The DNA for the CDR3 is TGCGCCAGCAGCCTGACTCTAGCGGGGGCCTCCATCGAGCAGTACTTC.

This clonotype was seen a few times. The chain recombines TRBV11-3 with TRBJ2-2, with 8 positions matching TRBD1. The germline gives CDR1 SGHNT, CDR2 YENEEA. The J segment lost 1 base and the V segment lost 5 bases, leaving 9 bases of the junction unmatched. The CDR3 is made up of 17 amino acids. Written as DNA, the CDR3 is TGTGCCAGCAGCGCCCGAGGCGGGACAGGGAACACCGGGGAGCTGTTTTTT. Its protein is CASSARGGTGNTGELFF. Full variable domain (outside the CDR3, taken from reference TRBV11-3 and TRBJ2-2): EAGVVQSPRYKIIEKKQPVAFWCNPISGHNTLYWYLQNLGQGPELLIRYENEEAVDDSQLPKDRFSAERLKGVDSTLKIQPAELGDSAVYLCASSARGGTGNTGELFFGEGSRLTVL.

The V and J genes are TRBV24-1 and TRBJ2-3; 9 nucleotides match TRBD2. The J call could be wrong; TRBJ2-7 is a better fit for the DNA end. Germline lookup yields CDR1 KGHDR and CDR2 SFDVKD. This CDR3 has 19 amino acids. The CDR3 coding sequence is TGTGCCACCAGTGGGAAGCCGGGCGGGAGCGGGAGGCTATACAATGAGCAGTACTTC. Translating gives CATSGKPGGSGRLYNEQYF.